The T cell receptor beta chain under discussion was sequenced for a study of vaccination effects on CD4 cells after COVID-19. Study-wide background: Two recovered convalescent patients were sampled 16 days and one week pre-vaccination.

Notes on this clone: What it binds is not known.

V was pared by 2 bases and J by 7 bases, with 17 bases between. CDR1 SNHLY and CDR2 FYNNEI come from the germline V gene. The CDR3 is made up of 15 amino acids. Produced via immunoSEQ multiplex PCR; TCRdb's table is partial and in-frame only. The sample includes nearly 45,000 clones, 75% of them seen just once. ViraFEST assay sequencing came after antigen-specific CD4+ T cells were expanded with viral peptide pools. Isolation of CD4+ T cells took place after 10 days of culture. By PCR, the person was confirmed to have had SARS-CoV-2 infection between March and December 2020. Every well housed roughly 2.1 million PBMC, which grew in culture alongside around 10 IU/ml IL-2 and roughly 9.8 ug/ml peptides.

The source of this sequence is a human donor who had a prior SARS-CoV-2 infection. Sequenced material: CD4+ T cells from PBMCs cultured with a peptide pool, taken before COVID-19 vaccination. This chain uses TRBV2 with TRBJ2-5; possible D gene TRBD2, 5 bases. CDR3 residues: CASSELVSFGVTQYF. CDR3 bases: TGTGCCAGCAGTGAACTGGTGTCGTTCGGGGTGACCCAGTACTTC. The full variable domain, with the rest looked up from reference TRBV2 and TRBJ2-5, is EPEVTQTPSHQVTQMGQEVILRCVPISNHLYFYWYRQILGQKVEFLVSFYNNEISEKSEIFDDQFSVERPDGSNFTLKIRSTKLEDSAMYFCASSELVSFGVTQYFGPGTRLLVL.